Listed below are T cell receptor beta chains from one sample, sequenced in a study of shared clonotypes between healthy human individuals. Some clones are missing from TCRdb's copy, which holds only in-frame ones; the method was immunoSEQ multiplex PCR. Counted here are approximately 740,000 clones, 85% to 95% occurring once; the ten biggest clones make up 24%. Sequencing was performed on naive CD8+ T cells sorted from blood. The origin of the receptors is a man aged 30-40 years in good health. Both conserved end residues are part of each CDR3. A D gene is named only where the DNA matches it firmly. Clone sizes are given selectively: once, few, many, or a class where the clone is expanded.

clone size	J gene	V gene	D gene	CDR3 protein	CDR3 DNA
NA	TRBJ2-7	TRBV27	NA	CASSPGPTYGAYEQYF	TGTGCCAGCAGTCCGGGCCCAACCTACGGAGCCTACGAGCAGTACTTC
NA	TRBJ2-7	TRBV12-2	NA	CASRSRDMTYEQYF	TGTGCAAGTCGCTCCCGGGACATGACCTACGAGCAGTACTTC
few	TRBJ2-7	TRBV27	TRBD2	CASSPGLAAYEQYF	TGTGCCAGCAGTCCGGGACTAGCGGCCTACGAGCAGTACTTC
NA	TRBJ1-1	TRBV7-8	NA	CASSLEGESSTEAFF	TGTGCCAGCAGCTTAGAGGGGGAGTCAAGCACTGAAGCTTTCTTT
NA	TRBJ2-7	TRBV10-3	NA	CAIGNSYEQYF	TGTGCCATAGGGAACTCCTACGAGCAGTACTTC
NA	TRBJ2-7	TRBV7-9	TRBD1	CASSSPPGQGGYEQYF	TGTGCCAGCAGCTCACCACCGGGACAGGGCGGCTACGAGCAGTACTTC
NA	TRBJ2-5	TRBV28	NA	CASSLSGSEETQYF	TGTGCCAGCAGTTTATCGGGTTCCGAGGAGACCCAGTACTTC
NA	TRBJ2-2	TRBV7-9	NA	CASSQPGHRFTGELFF	TGTGCCAGCAGCCAACCGGGACACCGGTTTACCGGGGAGCTGTTTTTT
NA	TRBJ1-3	TRBV28	NA	CASSFQGSGNTIYF	TGTGCCAGCAGTTTTCAGGGCTCTGGAAACACCATATATTTT
NA	TRBJ1-5	TRBV19	NA	CASTPSRGGGQPQHF	TGTGCCAGTACACCGTCGCGGGGGGGAGGGCAGCCCCAGCATTTT
few	TRBJ2-3	TRBV28	NA	CASSLLGPDTQYF	TGTGCCAGCAGTTTATTGGGGCCGGATACGCAGTATTTT
NA	TRBJ1-5	TRBV6-1	NA	CAVGQPQHF	TGTGCCGTGGGCCAGCCCCAGCATTTT
NA	TRBJ2-2	TRBV7-9	NA	CASSHEFANTGELFF	TGTGCCAGCAGCCACGAATTTGCGAACACCGGGGAGCTGTTTTTT
NA	TRBJ2-7	TRBV5-1	NA	CASSLFPGDEQYF	TGCGCCAGCAGCTTATTCCCCGGGGACGAGCAGTACTTC
once	TRBJ2-4	TRBV7-2	NA	CASSLGHYGAQYF	TGTGCCAGCAGCTTAGGTCACTACGGCGCTCAGTACTTC
NA	TRBJ2-1	TRBV14	NA	CASSQVGGLGFYNEQFF	TGTGCCAGCAGCCAAGTCGGGGGGCTAGGGTTCTACAATGAGCAGTTCTTC
NA	TRBJ2-1	TRBV27	TRBD2	CASRSSGRYNEQFF	TGTGCCAGCAGGTCTAGCGGGAGGTACAATGAGCAGTTCTTC
NA	TRBJ2-1	TRBV6-5	NA	CASRMTVVGGDEQFF	TGTGCCAGCAGAATGACAGTAGTAGGGGGGGATGAGCAGTTCTTC
NA	TRBJ2-7	TRBV11-1	TRBD2	CASSTRDYPYEQYF	TGTGCCAGCAGCACCAGGGACTATCCCTACGAGCAGTACTTC
NA	TRBJ2-7	TRBV4-1	NA	CASSQAEFSYEQYF	TGCGCCAGCAGCCAAGCGGAGTTCTCCTACGAGCAGTACTTC
NA	TRBJ2-7	TRBV11-2	NA	CASSNGRQLGLEQYF	TGTGCCAGCAGCAACGGACGCCAACTGGGCCTCGAGCAGTACTTC
NA	TRBJ2-7	TRBV29-1	NA	CSVVKGLSAVNEQYF	TGCAGCGTTGTAAAAGGGCTGTCGGCTGTAAACGAGCAGTACTTC
NA	TRBJ2-3	TRBV7-2	NA	CASSLGSTSTDTQYF	TGTGCCAGCAGCTTAGGATCCACTAGCACAGATACGCAGTATTTT
NA	TRBJ2-6	TRBV11-2	TRBD2	CASSLSSGTSSGANVLTF	TGTGCCAGCAGCTTATCGTCCGGGACTAGCTCTGGGGCCAACGTCCTGACTTTC
NA	TRBJ2-1	TRBV18	TRBD2	CASSPGTSSNEQFF	TGTGCCAGCTCACCCGGGACTAGCAGCAATGAGCAGTTCTTC
NA	TRBJ2-1	TRBV7-9	NA	CASIPGGGSSYNEQFF	TGTGCCAGCATCCCAGGGGGGGGCAGCTCCTACAATGAGCAGTTCTTC
NA	TRBJ2-3	TRBV27	NA	CASSISWGQLQEITDTQYF	TGTGCCAGCAGTATCTCCTGGGGGCAGCTACAAGAGATCACAGATACGCAGTATTTT
NA	TRBJ2-3	TRBV4-1	TRBD2	CASSQGSSTSGSTDTQYF	TGCGCCAGCAGCCAAGGGTCGTCGACTAGCGGGAGTACAGATACGCAGTATTTT
NA	TRBJ2-5	TRBV27	NA	CASSKGMGVKETQYF	TGTGCCAGCAGTAAGGGGATGGGGGTAAAGGAGACCCAGTACTTC
many	TRBJ2-5	TRBV10-2	TRBD2	CASEGLAGETQYF	TGCGCCAGTGAGGGACTAGCGGGAGAGACCCAGTACTTC
NA	TRBJ2-7	TRBV14	NA	CASSPGPHPYEQYF	TGTGCCAGCAGCCCTGGACCGCACCCCTACGAGCAGTACTTC
NA	TRBJ1-5	TRBV6-6	NA	CASSYDRRNQPQHF	TGTGCCAGCAGTTACGACAGGCGCAATCAGCCCCAGCATTTT
NA	TRBJ1-5	TRBV27	NA	CASSWGGGSNQPQHF	TGTGCCAGCAGTTGGGGTGGGGGGAGCAATCAGCCCCAGCATTTT
NA	TRBJ1-4	TRBV7-9	NA	CASSSDTSTNEKLFF	TGTGCCAGCAGCTCTGACACGTCAACTAATGAAAAACTGTTTTTT
NA	TRBJ2-2	TRBV6-5	NA	CASTYRLLTGELFF	TGTGCCAGCACCTACAGACTCCTCACCGGGGAGCTGTTTTTT
NA	TRBJ2-7	TRBV27	TRBD1	CASSLKGASSYEQYF	TGTGCCAGCAGTTTGAAGGGGGCTAGCTCCTACGAGCAGTACTTC
NA	TRBJ2-3	TRBV7-9	TRBD1	CASSLNGDRLQEGTQYF	TGTGCCAGCAGCTTAAATGGGGACAGACTACAAGAGGGTACGCAGTATTTT
NA	TRBJ2-3	TRBV25-1	NA	CASSPQQGWGTDTQYF	TGTGCCAGCAGTCCCCAACAGGGTTGGGGAACAGATACGCAGTATTTT
NA	TRBJ2-7	TRBV27	NA	CASSLKSSYEQYF	TGTGCCAGCAGTTTAAAAAGCTCCTACGAGCAGTACTTC
NA	TRBJ2-7	TRBV10-3	NA	CAISSELAAHYEQYF	TGTGCCATCAGTAGTGAGTTAGCGGCCCACTACGAGCAGTACTTC
NA	TRBJ2-1	TRBV6-4	TRBD2	CASSESGRARNEQFF	TGTGCCAGCAGTGAAAGCGGGAGGGCCCGGAATGAGCAGTTCTTC
NA	TRBJ2-3	TRBV21-1	NA	CASTTGASTDTQYF	TGTGCCAGCACTACAGGGGCTAGCACAGATACGCAGTATTTT
NA	TRBJ2-7	TRBV6-1	TRBD1	CASSGDRGPLLYEQYF	TGTGCCAGCAGTGGGGACAGGGGTCCCCTCCTCTACGAGCAGTACTTC
NA	TRBJ2-7	TRBV4-1	TRBD1	CASSLGTGGRAYEQYF	TGCGCCAGCAGTTTAGGGACAGGGGGCCGCGCCTACGAGCAGTACTTC
NA	TRBJ2-1	TRBV27	NA	CASSTGVGQFF	TGTGCCAGCAGTACGGGGGTGGGGCAGTTCTTC
NA	TRBJ1-3	TRBV10-3	NA	CAISSDGYSGNTIYF	TGTGCCATCAGTTCCGACGGTTACTCTGGAAACACCATATATTTT